These T cell receptor beta chains were read from a single sample in a study of cytomegalovirus exposure and HLA in healthy donors. The assay was immunoSEQ multiplex PCR, and TCRdb's table has in-frame clones only and misses some. In the table there are about 240,000 clones, more than 75% of which are singletons. The specimen was PBMCs. Every receptor here comes from a woman younger than 45 in good health and CMV-seropositive. Each CDR3 is given without its conserved first and last residue. Each record gives: J gene, V gene, CDR3 protein.

j_call: TRBJ1-2; v_call: TRBV30; cdr3_aa: AWSPPPSRGNSNYGYT
j_call: TRBJ2-7; v_call: TRBV28; cdr3_aa: ASSTSGSVYEQY
j_call: TRBJ2-5; v_call: TRBV7-3; cdr3_aa: ASSPDITQETQY
j_call: TRBJ1-1; v_call: TRBV5-4; cdr3_aa: ASSSIDRDGTEAF
j_call: TRBJ2-2; v_call: TRBV7-3; cdr3_aa: ASSLTGAGELF
j_call: TRBJ2-1; v_call: TRBV13; cdr3_aa: ASSRGGAYNEQF
j_call: TRBJ2-7; v_call: TRBV7-2; cdr3_aa: ASSFVSPYEQY
j_call: TRBJ2-7; v_call: TRBV5-1; cdr3_aa: ASSLEDTFSYEQY
j_call: TRBJ1-1; v_call: TRBV11-3; cdr3_aa: ASSRTGGGNTEAF
j_call: TRBJ2-7; v_call: TRBV2; cdr3_aa: ASSGGSSYEQY
j_call: TRBJ1-1; v_call: TRBV11-2; cdr3_aa: ASSLDPITEAF
j_call: TRBJ2-2; v_call: TRBV7-2; cdr3_aa: ASRAGLAGGGELF
j_call: TRBJ2-7; v_call: TRBV10-1; cdr3_aa: ASSDPSGSLRGEQY
j_call: TRBJ1-1; v_call: TRBV19; cdr3_aa: ASSITTFPGTEAF
j_call: TRBJ2-7; v_call: TRBV11-3; cdr3_aa: ASSFSYEQY
j_call: TRBJ1-2; v_call: TRBV4-1; cdr3_aa: ASSKPGQGNYGYT